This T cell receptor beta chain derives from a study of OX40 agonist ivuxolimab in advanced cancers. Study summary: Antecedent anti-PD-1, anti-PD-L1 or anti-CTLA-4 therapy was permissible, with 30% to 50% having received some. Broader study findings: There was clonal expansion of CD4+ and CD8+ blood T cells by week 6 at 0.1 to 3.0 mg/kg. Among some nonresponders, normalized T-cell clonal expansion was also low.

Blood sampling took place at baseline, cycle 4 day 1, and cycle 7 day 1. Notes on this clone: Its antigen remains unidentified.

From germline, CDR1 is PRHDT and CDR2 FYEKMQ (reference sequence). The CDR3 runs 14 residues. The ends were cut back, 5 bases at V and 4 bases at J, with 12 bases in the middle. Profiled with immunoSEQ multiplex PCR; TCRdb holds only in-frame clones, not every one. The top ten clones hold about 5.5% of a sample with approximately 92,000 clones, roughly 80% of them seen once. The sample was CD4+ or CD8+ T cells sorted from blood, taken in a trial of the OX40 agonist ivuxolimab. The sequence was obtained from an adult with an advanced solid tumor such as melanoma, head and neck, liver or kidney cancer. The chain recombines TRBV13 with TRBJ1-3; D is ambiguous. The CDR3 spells CASSRAGNGNTIYF. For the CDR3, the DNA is TGTGCCAGCAGCCGGGCGGGGAACGGAAACACCATATATTTT.